The rows below give T cell receptor beta chains drawn from one sample of a study of OX40 agonist ivuxolimab in advanced cancers. Sequencing was performed with immunoSEQ multiplex PCR; in TCRdb, only in-frame clones are kept and a portion is missing. The sample includes about 80,000 clones, over 75% of them seen just once. Material: CD4+ or CD8+ T cells sorted from blood, obtained in a trial of the OX40 agonist ivuxolimab. All receptors derive from an adult with an advanced solid tumor such as melanoma, head and neck, liver or kidney cancer. Both conserved end residues are part of each CDR3. The D gene is left open where the match is weak. Clone size appears in some rows only: once, few, many, or a class for an expanded clone.

v_call,d_call,j_call,clone_size,cdr3_nt,cdr3_aa
TRBV9,TRBD2,TRBJ2-1,-,TGTGCCAGCAGCCTCCGGACTAGCAATGAGCAGTTCTTC,CASSLRTSNEQFF
TRBV28,-,TRBJ1-2,-,TGTGCCAGCAGTTTAGGCAGTCGTTATGGCTACACCTTC,CASSLGSRYGYTF
TRBV4-1,TRBD2,TRBJ2-3,-,TGCGCCAGCAGGCTGACTAGCGGGAGAGGAGATACGCAGTATTTT,CASRLTSGRGDTQYF
TRBV2,TRBD2,TRBJ2-2,-,TGTGCCAGCAGTCGACTAGCGGGAGACACCGGGGAGCTGTTTTTT,CASSRLAGDTGELFF
TRBV7-3,TRBD2,TRBJ2-5,-,TGTGCCAGCAGCCAGAGCGGGAGGCGCCAAGAGACCCAGTACTTC,CASSQSGRRQETQYF
TRBV28,-,TRBJ2-1,-,TGTGCCAGCAGTTTACCCCGGGACCGCTCCTACAATGAGCAGTTCTTC,CASSLPRDRSYNEQFF
TRBV28,TRBD1,TRBJ1-3,-,TGTGCCAGCAGTCCGGGACAGGGGGACTACGGCTCTGGAAACACCATATATTTT,CASSPGQGDYGSGNTIYF
TRBV5-5,-,TRBJ2-3,-,TGTGCCAGCAGCTTTGGGGCAGGGGCAGATACGCAGTATTTT,CASSFGAGADTQYF
TRBV7-8,TRBD2,TRBJ2-1,-,TGTGCCAGCAGCCCGACTAGCGGGAGAGGTTACAATGAGCAGTTCTTC,CASSPTSGRGYNEQFF
TRBV18,TRBD1,TRBJ1-1,-,TGTGCCAGCTCCCTAAATGGACAGGGGGCGGAAGCTTTCTTT,CASSLNGQGAEAFF
TRBV9,-,TRBJ1-2,-,TGTGCCAGCAGCGTAGGGGGCAGGGTAAACTATGGCTACACCTTC,CASSVGGRVNYGYTF
TRBV19,-,TRBJ2-5,-,TGTGCCAGTAGTAAAGTGTTGGGGGGAGAGACCCAGTACTTC,CASSKVLGGETQYF
TRBV6-5,TRBD2,TRBJ2-2,-,TGTGCCAGCGGCCGAGGAGCGGGGGGCGGGGAGCTGTTTTTT,CASGRGAGGGELFF
TRBV27,TRBD2,TRBJ2-1,-,TGTGCCAGCAGTAGTGGGGTGCGGGGGGGCTCCTACAATGAGCAGTTCTTC,CASSSGVRGGSYNEQFF
TRBV30,TRBD2,TRBJ2-1,-,TGTGCCTGGAGTGGGACTAGAGGTTCCTACAATGAGCAGTTCTTC,CAWSGTRGSYNEQFF
TRBV29-1,-,TRBJ1-3,-,TGCAGCGTTGTGACACCTGGAAACACCATATATTTT,CSVVTPGNTIYF
TRBV18,-,TRBJ1-1,few,TGTGCCAGCTCACCACGGCTGGACACTGAAGCTTTCTTT,CASSPRLDTEAFF
TRBV6-6,TRBD1,TRBJ1-4,-,TGTGCCAGCAGAACAACAGGGGGTGAAAAACTGTTTTTT,CASRTTGGEKLFF